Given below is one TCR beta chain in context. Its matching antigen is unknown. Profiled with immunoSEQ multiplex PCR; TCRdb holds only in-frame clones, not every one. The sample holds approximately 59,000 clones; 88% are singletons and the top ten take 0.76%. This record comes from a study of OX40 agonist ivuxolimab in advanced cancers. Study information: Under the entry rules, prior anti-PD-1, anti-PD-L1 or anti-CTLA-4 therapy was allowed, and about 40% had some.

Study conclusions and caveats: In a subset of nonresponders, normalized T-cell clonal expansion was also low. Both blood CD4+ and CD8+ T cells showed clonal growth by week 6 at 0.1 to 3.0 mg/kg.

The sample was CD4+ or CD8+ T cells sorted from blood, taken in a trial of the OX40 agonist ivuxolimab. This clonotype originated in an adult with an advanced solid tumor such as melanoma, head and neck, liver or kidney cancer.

CDR3 residues: CSAGRTGYHEQFF. The CDR3 DNA reads as TGCAGCGCTGGGAGGACAGGTTACCATGAGCAGTTCTTC. The rearrangement uses TRBV29-1 and TRBJ2-1; the D gene is possibly TRBD1 (7 bases). The CDR3 has 13 amino acids. V lost 7 bases and J lost 8, with 18 bases in between. Germline CDR1 reads SQVTM; CDR2 reads ANQGSEA.